This T cell receptor gamma chain was profiled in a study of γδ T cells in repeated Plasmodium falciparum infection. Gammadelta T cells were flow-sorted from PBMC into Vgamma9/Vdelta2+ and Vdelta2-negative populations for bulk analysis. CDR3 length equals 19 residues. Germline V CDR1 and CDR2: GITISATS, ISYDGTV (reference sequence). TCRdb re-called clones from the multiplex PCR reads using CATT. The sample includes some 30,000 gamma-chain clones, more than 1.4% of them seen just once. Note on this clone: TCRdb shows a much larger clone's protein in place of this DNA's translation, and the two differ at residue 5, likely through a read error; the protein shown is translated from the DNA.

Sample: gamma-delta T cells from blood. The clonotype originates from a pool of human donors (malaria-infected and uninfected, not separated). The J gene is TRGJ1 or TRGJ2, the V gene TRGV9. The J gene is absent in TCRdb and was assigned here via DNA matching to germline. CDR3 region: CALWGVPIDRLENYYKKLF. CDR3 in DNA: TGTGCCTTGTGGGGGGTGCCTATTGATCGACTAGAGAATTATTATAAGAAACTCTTT.